This is a list of T cell receptor beta chains from one sample in a study of CD8 T cells in Susac syndrome. TCRdb passed the immunoSEQ multiplex PCR reads through MiXCR, listing each CDR3 protein once. The data hold under 200,000 distinct CDR3 sequences, with over 85% observed a single time. The material sequenced was CD4+ T cells from PBMCs. The source of these receptors is a human donor in good health. CDR3s include the opening cysteine and the closing phenylalanine or tryptophan. For some rows the clone size is stated as once, few or many, or as a class when expanded; others skip it.

TRBV20-1	TRBJ1-4	once	CSASRGEEKLFF
TRBV5-4	TRBJ1-1	-	CASSPGEDRWTEAFF
TRBV3-1	TRBJ2-3	-	CASSPGPMDTQYF
TRBV5-1	-	once	CASSFFQGYEQYF
TRBV24-1	TRBJ2-2	-	CATSGTGGGELFF
TRBV4-2	TRBJ1-2	-	CASSQDRGRGYGYTF
TRBV20-1	TRBJ2-5	-	CSAVPGIEGETQYF
TRBV5-1	TRBJ2-2	-	CASSRGPAGELFF
TRBV5-1	TRBJ1-5	-	CASSPQGENQPQHF
TRBV5-6	TRBJ2-3	-	CASSLGSGRSTDTQYF
TRBV11-2	TRBJ1-2	-	CASSLEAGASYTF
TRBV29-1	TRBJ1-1	-	CSVLRQGASEAFF
TRBV20-1	TRBJ2-3	-	CSARDRVVSTDTQYF
TRBV20-1	TRBJ1-1	-	CSAKTSGIMSTEAFF
TRBV20-1	TRBJ2-7	-	CSASQGLSDEQYF
TRBV3-1	TRBJ1-1	-	CASSQVWGNTEAFF
TRBV28	TRBJ2-7	-	CASSLTRASYEQYF
TRBV20-1	TRBJ2-3	once	CSARRGALGTDTQYF
TRBV20-1	TRBJ1-4	-	CSARAGAGDEKLFF
TRBV9	TRBJ1-3	-	CASSFTPDPGGNTIYF
TRBV7-3	TRBJ2-3	-	CASSLTASGGTDTQYF
TRBV7-2	TRBJ1-2	-	CASSQTNGYGYTF
TRBV5-4	TRBJ2-7	-	CASSPDRDSYEQYF